Listed here are 25 T cell receptor beta chains from one sample, sequenced in a study of cytotoxic CD8 clonotypes in ibrutinib-treated CLL. Assay used: immunoSEQ multiplex PCR; TCRdb lists only in-frame clones, some missing. The table includes over 140,000 clones, more than 70% detected once. The sample consisted of PBMCs, taken after 36 months of ibrutinib treatment. All receptors derive from a human donor with chronic lymphocytic leukemia.

The V call is TRBV6-4, the J call TRBJ2-1, with 8 bases fitting TRBD2. The CDR3 runs to 15 residues. Germline CDR1 and CDR2: MRHNA and SNTAGT. V shed 0 bases, J shed 4 bases, and the junction held 2 bases outside the gene matches. The DNA for the CDR3 is TGTGCCAGCAGTGACTCCAAGCGGGGGTACAATGAGCAGTTCTTC. It yields the protein CASSDSKRGYNEQFF.

V usage is TRBV9 and J usage is TRBJ2-7, with a possible D match to TRBD2 (5 bases). The CDR3 totals 12 residues. V was cut by 5 bases and J by 7 bases, with 13 bases left in between. Germline values: CDR1 SGDLS, CDR2 YYNGEE. The CDR3 sequence: CASSPNPGEQYF. Here the CDR3 DNA reads TGTGCCAGCAGTCCAAACCCGGGGGAGCAGTACTTC.

The rearrangement joins TRBV7-3 to TRBJ2-1; 12 bases are shared with TRBD2. The trim removed 5 bases at V and 3 bases at J, leaving 5 bases unmatched. This CDR3 is 16 amino acids long. Germline CDR1 and CDR2: SGHTA and FQGTGA. The CDR3 loop reads CASSAWGLAGYNEQFF. The CDR3 nucleotides read TGTGCCAGCAGCGCCTGGGGACTAGCGGGCTACAATGAGCAGTTCTTC.

The chain recombines TRBV30 with TRBJ2-3; the D gene is possibly TRBD1 (5 bases). Trimming pared 6 bases from V and 0 bases from J, leaving 22 bases between. The length of the CDR3 is 17 residues. Germline values: CDR1 GTSNPN, CDR2 SVGIG (reference sequence). CDR3 bases: TGTGCCTGCATACTTATTGGGGCACACACTAGCACAGATACGCAGTATTTT. Translated, it gives CACILIGAHTSTDTQYF. Supplemented by reference TRBV30 and TRBJ2-3, the full variable domain reads SQTIHQWPATLVQPVGSPLSLECTVEGTSNPNLYWYRQAAGRGLQLLFYSVGIGQISSEVPQNLSASRPQDRQFILSSKKLLLSDSGFYLCACILIGAHTSTDTQYFGPGTRLTVL.

The chain couples TRBV6-6 to TRBJ2-1; D might be TRBD1 or TRBD2, each matching 5 bases. Per germline, CDR1 MNHNY and CDR2 SVGAGI (reference sequence). CDR3 size: 14 residues. V lost 6 bases, J lost 0 bases, and 9 bases lay in between. CDR3 in DNA: TGTGCCAGCAGCCGTGGGGGCTCCTACAATGAGCAGTTCTTC. This codes for CASSRGGSYNEQFF.

The rearrangement links TRBV5-4 to TRBJ2-1, with 9 positions matching TRBD2. This CDR3 spans 15 amino acids. Looked up from germline, CDR1 is SGHNT and CDR2 is YYREEE (reference sequence). Trimming took 0 bases from V and 10 from J; bases not matched to a gene: 8. This chain's CDR3 is CASSLGSGSVKEQFF. In DNA form, the CDR3 reads TGTGCCAGCAGCTTGGGTAGCGGGAGCGTCAAAGAGCAGTTCTTC.

This clone was picked up a small number of times. This rearrangement joins TRBV18 to TRBJ1-2; 7 bases align to TRBD1. The CDR3 loop spans 13 amino acids. With V trimmed by 1 base and J by 7 bases, 3 bases remained unmatched. Per germline, CDR1 KGHSH and CDR2 LQKENI. CDR3 sequence (DNA): TGTGCCAGCTCACCACAGACAGGGCCTGGCTACACCTTC. It yields the protein CASSPQTGPGYTF.

The rearrangement links TRBV6-5 to TRBJ2-1; 7 bases agree with TRBD1. The CDR3 is 14 residues long. Germline values: CDR1 MNHEY, CDR2 SVGAGI. Germline trimming cut 6 bases from V and 4 bases from J; bases unmatched to any gene: 6. The CDR3 sequence is CASSRTGFYNEQFF. In DNA form, the CDR3 reads TGTGCCAGCAGCCGGACAGGCTTTTACAATGAGCAGTTCTTC.

The CDR3 DNA follows: TGTGCCATCAGCCCCTTCGGCGGGGACGATCAGCCCCAGCATTTT. As protein: CAISPFGGDDQPQHF. The chain carries TRBV10-3 and TRBJ1-5; D is perhaps TRBD1 (5 bases). V gave up 6 bases and J gave up 5 bases, with 17 bases separating them. CDR3 length: 15 residues. Germline CDR1 reads ENHRY; CDR2 reads SYGVKD.

V is TRBV18 and J is TRBJ1-5; the D gene is possibly TRBD1 (5 bases). Trimming took off 2 bases at V and 1 base at J, with 9 bases between the two ends. The CDR3 loop spans 15 amino acids. The germline V gene has CDR1 KGHSH and CDR2 LQKENI. The CDR3, as DNA: TGTGCCAGCTCACCAAGCCGGGACAGCAATCAGCCCCAGCATTTT. It encodes CASSPSRDSNQPQHF.

The J gene is TRBJ2-3, the V gene TRBV6-5; no firm D call. The V gene lost 5 bases and the J gene lost 8 bases, with 14 bases spanning the gap. In germline, CDR1 is MNHEY, CDR2 SVGAGI. The CDR3 consists of 13 residues. The CDR3 here is CASSHVSGGTQYF. The DNA of the CDR3 is TGTGCCAGCAGTCACGTCTCGGGCGGTACGCAGTATTTT.

In this sample, this clone turned up once. The chain uses TRBV28 and TRBJ2-6, with D unclear. CDR1 is MDHEN, CDR2 SYDVKM, per germline. V lost 10 bases, J lost 0 bases, and 13 bases lay in between. CDR3 length: 15 amino acids. This CDR3 is CATAKFLSGANVLTF. DNA of the CDR3: TGTGCCACGGCGAAATTCCTCTCTGGGGCCAACGTCCTGACTTTC.

This clone has only a few counts. This chain connects TRBV6-1 to TRBJ1-1; 10 bases are a match to TRBD1. Germline V lookup: CDR1 MNHNS, CDR2 SASEGT. V was clipped by 1 base and J by 5 bases; unmatched bases: 7. CDR3 size: 16 residues. The CDR3 nucleotides are TGTGCCAGCAGTGAAGGACAGGGGGCGCCGAGGACTGAAGCTTTCTTT. This translates into CASSEGQGAPRTEAFF.

This clone was seen once. This chain links TRBV7-7 with TRBJ2-5; weak D call: TRBD1 (5 bases). This CDR3 comprises 13 residues. V was trimmed by 5 bases and J by 7 bases, leaving 14 bases between them. Germline lookup yields CDR1 SSHAT and CDR2 FNYEAQ (reference sequence). The CDR3 nucleotides are TGTGCCAGCAGCCCCCGGTACCAGGGGACCCAGTACTTC. Translating gives CASSPRYQGTQYF.

In DNA, the CDR3 is TGTGCCAGCAGCCCCCGTCCCGGACAGGGGGCGCGGTACACCTTC. Translation gives CASSPRPGQGARYTF. This chain connects TRBV9 to TRBJ1-2, with 11 bases aligning to TRBD1. Losses at the gene ends were 4 bases for V and 11 bases for J; bases not matched to a gene: 13. The germline gives CDR1 SGDLS, CDR2 YYNGEE. This CDR3 region has 15 residues.

V is TRBV6-6 and J is TRBJ1-1; D uncertain. Between the trimmed V and J ends, which lost 2 bases and 0 bases, there was a span of 10 bases. Germline loops: CDR1 MNHNY, CDR2 SVGAGI (reference sequence). There are 15 residues in the CDR3. CDR3 sequence (DNA): TGTGCCAGCAGTTACGGGCGGGCCGTGAACACTGAAGCTTTCTTT. Translation: CASSYGRAVNTEAFF.

V usage is TRBV6-4 and J usage is TRBJ1-4, with D hard to call. CDR1 MRHNA and CDR2 SNTAGT come from the germline V gene. V lost 1 base to trimming and J lost 8 bases, with 14 bases between them. The CDR3 is 15 residues long. The CDR3 DNA is TGTGCCAGCAGTGACTTGTCGACCGTACGGGAAAAACTGTTTTTT. Translated: CASSDLSTVREKLFF.

Many counts were recorded for this clone. The chain carries TRBV6-5 and TRBJ1-2; 7 bases agree with TRBD1. Germline trimming cut 2 bases from V and 4 bases from J; bases unmatched to any gene: 10. Germline CDR1 reads MNHEY; CDR2 reads SVGAGI. The CDR3 sequence is 16 residues long. CDR3 DNA: TGTGCCAGCAGTTACCGAGGGGACAGCGTATTCTATGGCTACACCTTC. Translated, it gives CASSYRGDSVFYGYTF.

This clone was seen a handful of times. V and J are TRBV4-2 and TRBJ2-2; 9 bases are a match to TRBD2. Germline V gene sequence: CDR1 LGHNA, CDR2 YNFKEQ. There are 15 residues in the CDR3. Losses at the gene ends were 6 bases for V and 5 bases for J; bases not matched to a gene: 7. The CDR3 bases are TGTGCCAGCAGGATTAGCGGGAGTTTTACCGGGGAGCTGTTTTTT. Translation gives CASRISGSFTGELFF.

The CDR3 coding sequence is TGCAGCGTGCTAGCCGGAGAGCAGTTCTTC. As protein: CSVLAGEQFF. V usage is TRBV29-1 and J usage is TRBJ2-1; D might be TRBD2 (5 bases). CDR3 length: 10 amino acids. Germline-derived CDR1 and CDR2 are SQVTM and ANQGSEA. V was clipped by 6 bases and J by 10 bases, with 10 bases between them.

The V call is TRBV4-1, the J call TRBJ2-7; 7 bases align to TRBD2. The germline gives CDR1 MGHRA, CDR2 YSYEKL. This CDR3 comprises 15 residues. The V and J ends lost 2 bases and 1 base, in that order; junction bases with no gene match: 5. The CDR3 region is CASSQFWEGSYEQYF. CDR3 sequence (DNA): TGCGCCAGCAGCCAATTTTGGGAGGGATCCTACGAGCAGTACTTC.

This rearrangement joins TRBV29-1 to TRBJ1-2; the match to TRBD1 covers 7 bases. The CDR3 has 13 amino acids. V shed 5 bases and J 3 bases; nucleotides not matched to a gene: 6. CDR1 is SQVTM, CDR2 ANQGSEA, per germline. The CDR3 protein is CSVYVRGDYGYTF. CDR3 DNA: TGCAGCGTTTATGTCAGGGGGGACTATGGCTACACCTTC.

This rearrangement joins TRBV5-4 to TRBJ2-3, with D uncertain. Germline CDR1 and CDR2: SGHNT and YYREEE (reference sequence). V was pared by 0 bases and J by 6 bases, with 11 bases between. The CDR3 contains 14 residues. Written as DNA, the CDR3 is TGTGCCAGCAGCTTGGATGGCCGGTTGGATACGCAGTATTTT. Amino acid sequence: CASSLDGRLDTQYF.

The V and J genes are TRBV19 and TRBJ1-2; unclear D gene. The germline gives CDR1 LNHDA, CDR2 SQIVND (reference sequence). Trimming removed 4 bases from V and 3 bases from J, with 9 bases in between. The CDR3 is made up of 13 amino acids. The CDR3: CASSSRAHYGYTF. The CDR3 nucleotides are TGTGCCAGTAGTAGCCGAGCTCACTATGGCTACACCTTC. Based on the CDR3 plus reference TRBV19 and TRBJ1-2, the full variable domain is DGGITQSPKYLFRKEGQNVTLSCEQNLNHDAMYWYRQDPGQGLRLIYYSQIVNDFQKGDIAEGYSVSREKKESFPLTVTSAQKNPTAFYLCASSSRAHYGYTFGSGTRLTVV.

The genes are TRBV11-2 and TRBJ2-7, with 10 bases identical to TRBD1. Germline CDR1 is SGHAT and CDR2 is FQNNGV. The ends lost 5 bases at V and 4 bases at J; junction bases unmatched: 11. CDR3 length: 16 amino acids. CDR3 DNA: TGTGCCAGCAGCCCCTTGAGACAGGGGGCCCATTACGAGCAGTACTTC. It is translated as CASSPLRQGAHYEQYF.